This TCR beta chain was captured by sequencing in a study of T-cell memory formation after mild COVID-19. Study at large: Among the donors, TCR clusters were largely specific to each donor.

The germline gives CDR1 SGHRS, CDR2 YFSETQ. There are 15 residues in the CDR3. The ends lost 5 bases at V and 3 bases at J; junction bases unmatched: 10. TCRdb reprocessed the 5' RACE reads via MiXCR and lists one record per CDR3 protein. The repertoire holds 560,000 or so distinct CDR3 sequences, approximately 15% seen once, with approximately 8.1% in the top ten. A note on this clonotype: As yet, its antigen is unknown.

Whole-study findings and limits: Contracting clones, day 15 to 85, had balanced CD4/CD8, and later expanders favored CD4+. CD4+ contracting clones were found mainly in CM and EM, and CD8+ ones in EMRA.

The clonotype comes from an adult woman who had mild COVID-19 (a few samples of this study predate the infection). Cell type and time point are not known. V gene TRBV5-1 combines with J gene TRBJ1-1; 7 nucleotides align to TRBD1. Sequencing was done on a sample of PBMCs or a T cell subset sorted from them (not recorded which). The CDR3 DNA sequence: TGCGCCAGCAGGGATGCCGGGACAGTGTACACTGAAGCTTTCTTT. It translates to CASRDAGTVYTEAFF.